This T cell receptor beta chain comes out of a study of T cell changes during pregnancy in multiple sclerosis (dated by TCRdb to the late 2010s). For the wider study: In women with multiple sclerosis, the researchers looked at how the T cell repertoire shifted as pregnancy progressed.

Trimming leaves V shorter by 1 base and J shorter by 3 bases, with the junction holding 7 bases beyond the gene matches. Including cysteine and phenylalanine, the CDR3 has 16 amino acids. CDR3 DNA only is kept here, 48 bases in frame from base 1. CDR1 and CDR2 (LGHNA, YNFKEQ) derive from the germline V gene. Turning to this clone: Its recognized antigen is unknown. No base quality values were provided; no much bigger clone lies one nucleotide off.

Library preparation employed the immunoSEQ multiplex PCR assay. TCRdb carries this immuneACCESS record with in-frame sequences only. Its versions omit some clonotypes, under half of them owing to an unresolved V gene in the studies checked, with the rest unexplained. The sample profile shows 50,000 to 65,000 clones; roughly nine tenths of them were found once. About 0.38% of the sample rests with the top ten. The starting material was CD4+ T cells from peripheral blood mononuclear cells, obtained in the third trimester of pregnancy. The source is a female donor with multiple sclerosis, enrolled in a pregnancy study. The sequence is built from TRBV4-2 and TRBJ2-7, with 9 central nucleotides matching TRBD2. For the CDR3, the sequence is CASSQGGAGGSYEQYF. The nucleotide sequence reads TGTGCCAGCAGCCAAGGGGGAGCGGGGGGCAGCTACGAGCAGTACTTC.